A single sample is the source of the 5 T cell receptor beta chains below, sequenced in a study of blood T cell repertoires in COVID-19. Measured with immunoSEQ multiplex PCR; TCRdb has only the in-frame clones, and not every one. The table includes some 120,000 clones, about 92% detected once. The sample comprised peripheral blood. The receptors here all came from a man aged 45 to 65 with active COVID-19.

V and J are TRBV5-1 and TRBJ1-1, with D maybe TRBD1 (5 bases). Trimming took 2 bases from V and 1 from J, leaving 6 bases between them. In germline, CDR1 is SGHRS, CDR2 YFSETQ. The CDR3 has 13 amino acids. CDR3 coding DNA: TGCGCCAGCAGCTTCCAGGGGAACACTGAAGCTTTCTTT. Protein product: CASSFQGNTEAFF. The full variable domain, rest sourced from reference TRBV5-1 and TRBJ1-1, is KAGVTQTPRYLIKTRGQQVTLSCSPISGHRSVSWYQQTPGQGLQFLFEYFSETQRNKGNFPGRFSGRQFSNSRSEMNVSTLELGDSALYLCASSFQGNTEAFFGQGTRLTVV.

The V and J genes are TRBV3-1 (or the pseudogene TRBV3-2) and TRBJ2-3; D possibly corresponds to TRBD2 (6 bases). V was clipped by 1 base and J by 1 base, with 18 bases between them. The CDR3 extends over 18 amino acids. The germline V gene encodes CDR1 LGHDT and CDR2 YNNKEL (reference sequence). CDR3 in amino acids: CASSQAGRRTDRTDTQYF. The DNA of the CDR3 is TGTGCCAGCAGCCAAGCTGGGAGGAGAACGGACCGCACAGATACGCAGTATTTT.

The chain combines TRBV15 with TRBJ2-1; 13 bases match TRBD2. CDR1 is LNHNV and CDR2 is YYDKDF in the germline V gene (reference sequence). CDR3 length equals 16 residues. The junction had 2 bases not matched to a gene; V was cut back by 0 bases and J by 6 bases. The CDR3 DNA reads as TGTGCCACCAGCAGAGAAAGACTAGCGGGGGGCAATGAGCAGTTCTTC. Its protein is CATSRERLAGGNEQFF.

The V call is TRBV3-1 (or the pseudogene TRBV3-2), the J call TRBJ2-1, with unresolved D. Germline values: CDR1 LGHDT, CDR2 YNNKEL (reference sequence). The CDR3 has 12 amino acids. Trimming removed 1 base at V and 10 bases at J, with 8 bases between. DNA of the CDR3: TGTGCCAGCAGCCAAGGACTTAGGGAGCAGTTCTTC. Protein: CASSQGLREQFF.

V and J are TRBV7-8 and TRBJ1-1, with D hard to call. This CDR3 region has 14 residues. V was clipped by 6 bases and J by 0 bases, with 11 bases between them. Germline-derived CDR1 and CDR2 are SGHVS and FQNEAQ. CDR3 sequence (DNA): TGTGCCAGCAGGCCCGAGGGTTTGAACACTGAAGCTTTCTTT. It encodes CASRPEGLNTEAFF.